These 6 T cell receptor beta chains originate from one sample sequenced in a study of T-cell reconstitution after alpha-beta-depleted transplantation in children. This sample's TCRbeta library carried unique molecular identifier barcodes. TCRdb re-derived calls from the PCR reads in MiXCR, one entry per CDR3 protein. The sample includes 800,000 to 1,000,000 distinct CDR3 sequences, about 31% of them seen just once. The sample here was PBMCs, mostly from graft donor cells, taken 360 days after TCRalphabeta/CD19-depleted stem cell transplant. The receptors were sampled from a boy under three years old who had a stem cell transplant for SCID, so the T cells may come from the graft donor.

This clonotype was detected once. V usage is TRBV18 and J usage is TRBJ1-5; D is undetermined. Germline CDR1 is KGHSH and CDR2 is LQKENI. With 1 base removed from V and 1 base from J, the gap between germline ends came to 11 bases. The CDR3 length is 16 residues. The CDR3 is CASSPLPVKSNQPQHF. CDR3 in DNA: TGTGCCAGCTCACCACTGCCCGTGAAAAGCAATCAGCCCCAGCATTTT.

This clonotype was seen a handful of times. The genes are TRBV7-2 and TRBJ1-6; the match to TRBD1 covers 8 bases. The CDR3 is made up of 17 amino acids. Germline CDR1 is SGHTA and CDR2 is FQGNSA. Trimming removed 1 base from V and 11 bases from J; junction bases left unmatched: 13. This CDR3 is CASSLVPQGAAGTPLHF. For the CDR3, the DNA is TGTGCCAGCAGCTTAGTCCCCCAGGGGGCAGCGGGGACACCCCTCCACTTT.

The V gene is TRBV12-3 or TRBV12-4, the J gene TRBJ2-2; a weak D match, TRBD2 (5 bases). Trimming cost V 7 bases and J 6 bases, with 9 bases left between them. The CDR3 is made up of 12 amino acids. CDR3 loop: CASKRSPGELFF. The CDR3 nucleotides are TGTGCCAGCAAGCGGAGTCCCGGGGAGCTGTTTTTT.

This clonotype was seen only a few times. The chain links TRBV5-1 to TRBJ2-3; 8 positions agree with TRBD1. The CDR3 has 16 amino acids. Germline V lookup: CDR1 SGHRS, CDR2 YFSETQ. After removal of 0 bases from V and 5 bases from J, the junction contained 8 bases not matched to a gene. CDR3 sequence: CASSLGRGQGGDTQYF. The CDR3 nucleotides read TGCGCCAGCAGCTTGGGCCGAGGACAGGGTGGAGATACGCAGTATTTT.

At least ten counts were recorded for this clonotype. The chain combines TRBV7-8 with TRBJ1-3; tentatively, D is TRBD1 (5 bases). V was shortened by 3 bases and J by 4 bases, with 10 bases between the two germline ends. The CDR3 consists of 14 residues. Germline-derived CDR1 and CDR2 are SGHVS and FQNEAQ. The chain's CDR3 is CASSFQGSGNTIYF. In nucleotides, the CDR3 is TGTGCCAGCAGCTTCCAGGGCTCGGGAAACACCATATATTTT.

J is TRBJ2-7 and V is TRBV19; a weak D match, TRBD1 (6 bases). The CDR3 length is 13 residues. The V gene's germline CDR1 is LNHDA and CDR2 SQIVND (reference sequence). V was cut by 9 bases and J by 3 bases, with 15 bases left in between. The DNA for the CDR3 is TGTGCCAGCGCCCCGGGACACCTCTACGAGCAGTACTTC. The encoded protein is CASAPGHLYEQYF.